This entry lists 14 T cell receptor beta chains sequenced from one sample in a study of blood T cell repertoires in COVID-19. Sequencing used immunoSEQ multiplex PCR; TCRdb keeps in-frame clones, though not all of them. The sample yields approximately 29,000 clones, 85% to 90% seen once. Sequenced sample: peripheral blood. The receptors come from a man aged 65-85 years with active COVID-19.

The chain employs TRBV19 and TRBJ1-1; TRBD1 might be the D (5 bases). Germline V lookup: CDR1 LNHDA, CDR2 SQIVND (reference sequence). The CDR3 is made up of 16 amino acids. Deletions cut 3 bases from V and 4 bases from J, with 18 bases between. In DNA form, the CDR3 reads TGTGCCAGTAGTATTGATGGGGCCCAAAAACGCACTGAAGCTTTCTTT. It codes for CASSIDGAQKRTEAFF.

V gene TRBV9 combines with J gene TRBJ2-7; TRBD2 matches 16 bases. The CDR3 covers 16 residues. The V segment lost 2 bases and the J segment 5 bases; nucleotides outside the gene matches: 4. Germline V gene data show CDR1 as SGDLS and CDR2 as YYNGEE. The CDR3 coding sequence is TGTGCCAGCAGCGTCGGGACTAGCGGGAGGGCCAACGAGCAGTACTTC. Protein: CASSVGTSGRANEQYF.

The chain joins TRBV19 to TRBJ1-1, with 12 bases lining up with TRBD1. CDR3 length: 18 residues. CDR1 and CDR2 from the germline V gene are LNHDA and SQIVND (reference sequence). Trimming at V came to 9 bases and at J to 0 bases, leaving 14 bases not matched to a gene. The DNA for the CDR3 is TGTGCCAGCCAGGTTGGTTGGGGACAGGGGGCGGTGAACACTGAAGCTTTCTTT. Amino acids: CASQVGWGQGAVNTEAFF.

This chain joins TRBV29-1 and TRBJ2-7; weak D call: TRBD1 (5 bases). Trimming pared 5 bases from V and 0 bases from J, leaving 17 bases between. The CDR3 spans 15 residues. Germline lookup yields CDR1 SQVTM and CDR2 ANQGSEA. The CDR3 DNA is TGCAGCGTTTCGTGGGGCCCATTCAGCTCCTACGAGCAGTACTTC. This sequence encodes CSVSWGPFSSYEQYF.

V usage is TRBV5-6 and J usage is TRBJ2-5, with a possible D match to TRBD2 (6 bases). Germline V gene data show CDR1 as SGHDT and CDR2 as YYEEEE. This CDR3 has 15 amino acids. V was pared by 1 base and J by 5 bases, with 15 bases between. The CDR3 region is CASSLFSGSLETQYF. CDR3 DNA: TGTGCCAGCAGCTTGTTCAGCGGGTCCCTGGAGACCCAGTACTTC.

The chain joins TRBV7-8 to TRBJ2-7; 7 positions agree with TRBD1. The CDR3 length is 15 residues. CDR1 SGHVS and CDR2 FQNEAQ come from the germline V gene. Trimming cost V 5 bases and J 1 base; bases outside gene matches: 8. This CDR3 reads CASSGDRVQSYEQYF. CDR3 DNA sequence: TGTGCCAGCAGCGGTGACAGGGTACAATCCTACGAGCAGTACTTC.

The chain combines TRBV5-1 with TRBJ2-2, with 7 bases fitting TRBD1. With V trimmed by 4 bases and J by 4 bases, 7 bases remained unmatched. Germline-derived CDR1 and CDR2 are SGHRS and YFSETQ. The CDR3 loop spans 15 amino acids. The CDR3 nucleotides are TGCGCCAGCAGCACCCGCGCAGGGGGCACCGGGGAGCTGTTTTTT. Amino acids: CASSTRAGGTGELFF.

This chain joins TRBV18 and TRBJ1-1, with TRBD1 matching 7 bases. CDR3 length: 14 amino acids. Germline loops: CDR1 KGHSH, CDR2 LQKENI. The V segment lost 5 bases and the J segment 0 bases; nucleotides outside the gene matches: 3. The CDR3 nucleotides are TGTGCCAGCTCAGGACAGGCGATGAACACTGAAGCTTTCTTT. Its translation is CASSGQAMNTEAFF.

This chain's CDR3 is CSASVAGANTGELFF. The CDR3 DNA follows: TGCAGTGCTAGTGTAGCGGGAGCGAACACCGGGGAGCTGTTTTTT. V is TRBV20-1 and J is TRBJ2-2, with 9 bases matching TRBD2. The germline V gene encodes CDR1 DFQATT and CDR2 SNEGSKA (reference sequence). The CDR3 covers 15 residues. J was trimmed by 0 bases and V by 3 bases; bases with no gene match: 2.

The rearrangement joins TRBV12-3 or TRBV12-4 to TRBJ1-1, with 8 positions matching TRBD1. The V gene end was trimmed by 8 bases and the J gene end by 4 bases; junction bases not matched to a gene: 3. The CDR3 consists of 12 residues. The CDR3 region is CASSTGGTEAFF. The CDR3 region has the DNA TGTGCCAGCTCCACAGGGGGCACTGAAGCTTTCTTT.

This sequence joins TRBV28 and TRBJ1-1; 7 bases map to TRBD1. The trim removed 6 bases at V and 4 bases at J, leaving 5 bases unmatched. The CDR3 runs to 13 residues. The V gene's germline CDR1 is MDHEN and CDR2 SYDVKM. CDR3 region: CASSPYRGTEAFF. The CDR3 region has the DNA TGTGCCAGCAGCCCCTACAGGGGCACTGAAGCTTTCTTT.

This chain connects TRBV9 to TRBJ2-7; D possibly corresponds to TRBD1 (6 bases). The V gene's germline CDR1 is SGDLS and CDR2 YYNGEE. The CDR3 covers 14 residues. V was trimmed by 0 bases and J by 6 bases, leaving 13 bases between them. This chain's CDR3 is CASSVGTVQSEQYF. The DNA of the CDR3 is TGTGCCAGCAGCGTAGGGACAGTACAATCCGAGCAGTACTTC.

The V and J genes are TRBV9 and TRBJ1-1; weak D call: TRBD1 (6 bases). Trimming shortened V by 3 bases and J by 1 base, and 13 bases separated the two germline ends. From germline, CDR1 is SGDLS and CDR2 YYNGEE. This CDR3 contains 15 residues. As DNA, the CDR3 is TGTGCCAGCAGCGCTGGGTTGACAGGGAACACTGAAGCTTTCTTT. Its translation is CASSAGLTGNTEAFF.

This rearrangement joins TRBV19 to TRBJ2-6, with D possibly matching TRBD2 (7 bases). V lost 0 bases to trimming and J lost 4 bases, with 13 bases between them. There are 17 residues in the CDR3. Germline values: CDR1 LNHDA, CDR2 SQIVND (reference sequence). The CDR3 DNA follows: TGTGCCAGTAGTATAGACGGTAGGGGGGGCGGGGCCAACGTCCTGACTTTC. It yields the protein CASSIDGRGGGANVLTF.